This TCR beta chain was recorded in a study of cytomegalovirus exposure and HLA in healthy donors. On this clone: Its cognate antigen is unknown.

The junction had 8 bases not matched to a gene; V was cut back by 5 bases and J by 6 bases. From germline, CDR1 is SGDLS and CDR2 YYNGEE. This CDR3 spans 15 amino acids. Study conclusions and caveats: TRBV6-2, TRBV6-3 and some other V segments were excluded as indistinguishable.

With 60 Vbeta and 13 Jbeta primers, the PCR was carried out. Produced via immunoSEQ multiplex PCR; TCRdb's table is partial and in-frame only. Among around 120,000 clones listed, about four fifths were seen once. The specimen sequenced was PBMCs. The sequence was collected from a male donor in good health and CMV-seropositive. V and J are TRBV9 and TRBJ2-1; TRBD2 matches at 10 bases. CDR3 sequence (DNA): TGTGCCAGCAGTTCTAGCGGGAGCATGGCCAATGAGCAGTTCTTC. Translating gives CASSSSGSMANEQFF. Filled out from reference TRBV9 and TRBJ2-1, the complete variable domain reads DSGVTQTPKHLITATGQRVTLRCSPRSGDLSVYWYQQSLDQGLQFLIQYYNGEERAKGNILERFSAQQFPDLHSELNLSSLELGDSALYFCASSSSGSMANEQFFGPGTRLTVL.